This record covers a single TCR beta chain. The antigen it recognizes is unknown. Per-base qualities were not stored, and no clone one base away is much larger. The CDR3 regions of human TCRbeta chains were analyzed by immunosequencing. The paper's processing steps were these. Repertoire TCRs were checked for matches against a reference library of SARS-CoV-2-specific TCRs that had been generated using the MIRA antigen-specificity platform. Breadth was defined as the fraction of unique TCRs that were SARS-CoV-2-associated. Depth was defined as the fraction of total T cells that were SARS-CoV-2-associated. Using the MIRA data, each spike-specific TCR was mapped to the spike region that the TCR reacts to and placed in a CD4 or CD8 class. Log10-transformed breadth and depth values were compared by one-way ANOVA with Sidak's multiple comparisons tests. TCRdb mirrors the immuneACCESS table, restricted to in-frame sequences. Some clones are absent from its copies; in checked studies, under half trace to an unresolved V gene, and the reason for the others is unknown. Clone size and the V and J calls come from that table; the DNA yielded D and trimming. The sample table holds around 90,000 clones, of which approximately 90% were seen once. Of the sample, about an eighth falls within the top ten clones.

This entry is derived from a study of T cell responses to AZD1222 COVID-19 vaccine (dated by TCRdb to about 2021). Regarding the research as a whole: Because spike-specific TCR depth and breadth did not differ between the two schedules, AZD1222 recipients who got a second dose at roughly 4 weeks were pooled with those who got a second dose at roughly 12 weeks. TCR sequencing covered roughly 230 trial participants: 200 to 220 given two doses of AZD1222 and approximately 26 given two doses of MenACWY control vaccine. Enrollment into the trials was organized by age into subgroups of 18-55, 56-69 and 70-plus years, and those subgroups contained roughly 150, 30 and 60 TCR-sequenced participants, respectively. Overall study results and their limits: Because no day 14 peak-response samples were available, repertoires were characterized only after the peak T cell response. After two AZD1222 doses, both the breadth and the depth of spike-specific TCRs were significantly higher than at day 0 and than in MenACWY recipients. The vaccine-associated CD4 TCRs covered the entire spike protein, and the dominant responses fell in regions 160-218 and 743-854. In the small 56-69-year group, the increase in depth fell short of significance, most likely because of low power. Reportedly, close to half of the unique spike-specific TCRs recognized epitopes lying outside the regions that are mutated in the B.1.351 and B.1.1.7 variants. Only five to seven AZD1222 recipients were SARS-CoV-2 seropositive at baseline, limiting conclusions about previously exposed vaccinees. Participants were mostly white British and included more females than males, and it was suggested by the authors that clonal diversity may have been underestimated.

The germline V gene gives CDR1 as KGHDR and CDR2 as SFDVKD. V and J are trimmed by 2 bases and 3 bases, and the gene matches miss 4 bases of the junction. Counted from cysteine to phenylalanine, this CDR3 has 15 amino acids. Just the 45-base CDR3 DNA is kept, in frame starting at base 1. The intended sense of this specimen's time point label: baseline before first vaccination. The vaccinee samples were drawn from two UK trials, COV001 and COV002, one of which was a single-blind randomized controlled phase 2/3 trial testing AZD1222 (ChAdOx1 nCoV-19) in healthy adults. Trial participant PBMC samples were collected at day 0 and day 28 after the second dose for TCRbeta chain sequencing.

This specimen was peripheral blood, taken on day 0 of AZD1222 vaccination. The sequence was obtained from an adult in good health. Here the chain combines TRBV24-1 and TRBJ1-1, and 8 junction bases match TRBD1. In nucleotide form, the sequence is TGTGCCACCAGTGATTCCGGACAGGGAGACACTGAAGCTTTCTTT. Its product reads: CATSDSGQGDTEAFF.